This passage covers 23 T cell receptor beta chains from one sample sequenced in a study of blood T cell repertoires in COVID-19. Assay used: immunoSEQ multiplex PCR; TCRdb lists only in-frame clones, some missing. The table has 200,000 to 250,000 clones, roughly 85% seen once; the top ten hold about 2.4%. Sequences were obtained from peripheral blood. These receptor sequences come from a woman aged 70-85 years with COVID-19, enrolled during active disease.

A single count supports this clone. The junction does not match germline at one end; this may be a read error. V usage is TRBV7-7 and J usage is TRBJ2-2; D possibly corresponds to TRBD1 (6 bases). Looked up from germline, CDR1 is SSHAT and CDR2 is FNYEAQ (reference sequence). CDR3 length: 14 residues. CDR3 DNA: TGTGCTAGCAGCTCGGACAGCAACACCGGGGAGCTGTTTTTT. It translates to CASSSDSNTGELFF.

The count of this clone is one. V usage is TRBV28 and J usage is TRBJ1-2, with 7 bases matching TRBD1. V lost 10 bases and J lost 5; bases outside the gene matches: 7. Germline V gene data show CDR1 as MDHEN and CDR2 as SYDVKM. The CDR3 runs 12 residues. CDR3 amino acids: CATGTVIYGYTF. CDR3 DNA: TGTGCCACCGGGACAGTCATATATGGCTACACCTTC.

The chain employs TRBV19 and TRBJ2-4, with D possibly being TRBD1 (6 bases). V dropped 10 bases and J dropped 0 bases, with 13 bases sitting between them. From germline, CDR1 is LNHDA and CDR2 SQIVND (reference sequence). The CDR3 covers 14 residues. The CDR3 DNA is TGTGCCACAGGGACAAACCTAGCCAAAAACATTCAGTACTTC. Protein sequence: CATGTNLAKNIQYF.

This clone occurred a few times. The rearrangement uses TRBV11-3 and TRBJ2-1; TRBD2 aligns across 9 bases. Germline assignment: CDR1 SGHNT and CDR2 YENEEA. The CDR3 spans 15 residues. The V gene end was trimmed by 0 bases and the J gene end by 8 bases; junction bases not matched to a gene: 5. The DNA for the CDR3 is TGTGCCAGCAGCTTAGAGTCTAGCGGGACGGATGAGCAGTTCTTC. This gives the protein CASSLESSGTDEQFF.

This chain connects TRBV5-6 to TRBJ1-1, with 8 bases lining up with TRBD1. The CDR3 consists of 14 residues. Germline trimming cut 6 bases from V and 8 bases from J; bases unmatched to any gene: 12. CDR1 and CDR2 from the germline V gene are SGHDT and YYEEEE. CDR3 bases: TGTGCCAGCACCAACCGGACAGGGTCCCTGGAAGCTTTCTTT. Amino acids: CASTNRTGSLEAFF.

This chain uses TRBV11-2 with TRBJ2-1; TRBD2 aligns across 9 bases. CDR1 and CDR2 from the germline V gene are SGHAT and FQNNGV. CDR3 length: 16 amino acids. V was pared by 4 bases and J by 12 bases, with 16 bases of the junction left unmatched. The CDR3 here is CASSSPSGRYPITQFF. CDR3 DNA sequence: TGTGCCAGCAGCTCGCCGAGCGGGAGGTACCCCATCACGCAGTTCTTC.

The chain carries TRBV4-3 and TRBJ2-5, with 14 bases lining up with TRBD2. Germline values: CDR1 LGHNA, CDR2 YSLEER. CDR3 length equals 18 residues. The junction had 12 bases not matched to a gene; V was cut back by 4 bases and J by 5 bases. The CDR3 sequence: CASSPTSGGAIPLETQYF. The CDR3 DNA reads TGCGCCAGCAGCCCGACTAGCGGGGGGGCCATCCCCCTCGAGACCCAGTACTTC.

V gene TRBV2 combines with J gene TRBJ1-6; D not resolved. The CDR3 loop spans 15 amino acids. Trimming removed 5 bases at V and 6 bases at J, with 14 bases between. Germline CDR1 and CDR2: SNHLY and FYNNEI. CDR3 region: CASSRWSAGNSPLHF. CDR3 nucleotide sequence: TGTGCCAGCAGTAGATGGTCGGCGGGTAATTCACCCCTCCACTTT. Full variable domain (rest looked up from reference TRBV2 and TRBJ1-6): EPEVTQTPSHQVTQMGQEVILRCVPISNHLYFYWYRQILGQKVEFLVSFYNNEISEKSEIFDDQFSVERPDGSNFTLKIRSTKLEDSAMYFCASSRWSAGNSPLHFGNGTRLTVT.

This chain uses TRBV6-5 with TRBJ1-2, with 8 bases matching TRBD1. This CDR3 is built from 15 residues. J was trimmed by 3 bases and V by 6 bases; bases with no gene match: 9. Germline lookup yields CDR1 MNHEY and CDR2 SVGAGI. This chain's CDR3 is CASSSPTGDYYGYTF. CDR3 nucleotides: TGTGCCAGCAGCAGCCCGACAGGGGATTACTATGGCTACACCTTC.

This sequence joins TRBV5-8 and TRBJ1-5; D gene uncertain. V was trimmed by 0 bases and J by 11 bases, leaving 9 bases between them. Germline CDR1 reads SGHTS; CDR2 reads YDEGEE. The CDR3 runs to 12 residues. CDR3 residues: CASSLVGLAQHF. In DNA form, the CDR3 reads TGTGCCAGCAGCTTGGTCGGTTTAGCCCAGCATTTT.

CDR3 bases: TGTGCCAGCAGTCCCCGTGGCAGGGTGCTCGCTGAAGCTTTCTTT. Translating it yields CASSPRGRVLAEAFF. The chain has TRBV27 and TRBJ1-1; D possibly corresponds to TRBD1 (5 bases). Germline values: CDR1 MNHEY, CDR2 SMNVEV (reference sequence). V was trimmed by 5 bases and J by 6 bases, leaving 19 bases between them. CDR3 length equals 15 residues.

The chain recombines TRBV29-1 with TRBJ2-5; 8 bases fit TRBD1. CDR3 length: 13 amino acids. Germline V gene data show CDR1 as SQVTM and CDR2 as ANQGSEA. V shed 1 base, J shed 5 bases, and the junction held 3 bases outside the gene matches. CDR3: CSVEGYRGETQYF. The CDR3 region has the DNA TGCAGCGTTGAAGGCTACAGGGGGGAGACCCAGTACTTC.

This chain connects TRBV24-1 to TRBJ2-3; 8 positions match TRBD2. Germline CDR1 is KGHDR and CDR2 is SFDVKD. The V and J ends lost 7 bases and 4 bases, in that order; junction bases with no gene match: 6. This CDR3 region has 14 residues. The CDR3 region has the DNA TGTGCCACCAGACCGGGACTAGTATCAGATACGCAGTATTTT. Its translation: CATRPGLVSDTQYF.

V is TRBV10-3 and J is TRBJ2-7; 10 nucleotides agree with TRBD1. There are 14 residues in the CDR3. CDR1 ENHRY and CDR2 SYGVKD come from the germline V gene. J lost 2 bases, V lost 6 bases, and 4 bases had no gene match. This CDR3 is CAISPGQGAYEQYF. The CDR3 DNA reads as TGTGCCATCAGCCCCGGACAGGGGGCCTACGAGCAGTACTTC.

V and J are TRBV19 and TRBJ2-1; D is uncertain. Trimming shortened V by 2 bases and J by 4 bases, and 15 bases separated the two germline ends. The germline V gene encodes CDR1 LNHDA and CDR2 SQIVND (reference sequence). The CDR3 has 16 residues. This CDR3 is CASSIRRGVWYNEQFF. The CDR3 DNA reads TGTGCCAGTAGTATACGGCGCGGCGTCTGGTACAATGAGCAGTTCTTC.

The chain recombines TRBV30 with TRBJ1-3; D is ambiguous. Germline loops: CDR1 GTSNPN, CDR2 SVGIG (reference sequence). Trimming stripped 5 bases from V and 3 bases from J, with 5 bases between. The CDR3 contains 11 residues. CDR3 sequence reads: CAWEGGNTIYF. The CDR3 nucleotides are TGTGCCTGGGAGGGTGGAAACACCATATATTTT.

V usage is TRBV5-1 and J usage is TRBJ1-1; 8 positions match TRBD1. With V trimmed by 3 bases and J by 5 bases, 6 bases remained unmatched. Germline lookup yields CDR1 SGHRS and CDR2 YFSETQ. The CDR3 loop spans 14 amino acids. CDR3 DNA: TGCGCCAGCAGCTCGACAGGGGCAGGTACTGAAGCTTTCTTT. Protein product: CASSSTGAGTEAFF.

This chain connects TRBV15 to TRBJ2-6; possibly TRBD2 for D (5 bases). Trimming took 3 bases from V and 0 from J, leaving 12 bases between them. The CDR3 length is 17 residues. CDR1 is LNHNV, CDR2 YYDKDF, per germline (reference sequence). CDR3 coding DNA: TGTGCCACCAGCAGCCTCTCGGGGTTCTCTGGGGCCAACGTCCTGACTTTC. The encoded protein is CATSSLSGFSGANVLTF.

V is TRBV19 and J is TRBJ2-7, with D possibly matching TRBD1 (5 bases). Trimming shortened V by 3 bases and J by 1 base, and 13 bases separated the two germline ends. The CDR3 sequence is 15 residues long. Per germline, CDR1 LNHDA and CDR2 SQIVND (reference sequence). The CDR3 DNA is TGTGCCAGTAGTATTGTGACAGAGAATTCCTACGAGCAGTACTTC. Residues: CASSIVTENSYEQYF.

This chain joins TRBV2 and TRBJ2-2; maybe TRBD1 (5 bases). The CDR3 has 13 amino acids. The germline V gene encodes CDR1 SNHLY and CDR2 FYNNEI. Trimming took 6 bases from V and 6 from J, leaving 11 bases between them. The CDR3 loop is CASSSTVPGELFF. The CDR3 DNA reads TGTGCCAGCAGCTCGACAGTCCCCGGGGAGCTGTTTTTT.

The chain uses TRBV19 and TRBJ1-4; a weak D match, TRBD1 (5 bases). V was trimmed by 2 bases and J by 6 bases, leaving 10 bases between them. Germline V CDR1 and CDR2: LNHDA, SQIVND (reference sequence). The CDR3 has 14 amino acids. The CDR3 sequence is CASSISQGDEKLFF. The CDR3 DNA reads TGTGCCAGTAGTATATCCCAAGGGGATGAAAAACTGTTTTTT.

The chain is built from TRBV7-2 and TRBJ2-3; 7 bases are a match to TRBD1. V trimming: 4 bases; J trimming: 3 bases; junction bases outside the gene matches: 13. The V gene's germline CDR1 is SGHTA and CDR2 FQGNSA. The CDR3 covers 17 residues. CDR3 coding DNA: TGTGCCAGCAGCTGGAGAGGGGTCCAGGGGGAGACAGATACGCAGTATTTT. Residues: CASSWRGVQGETDTQYF.

This clone was found once. V gene TRBV5-1 combines with J gene TRBJ2-1; perhaps TRBD2 as D (6 bases). The germline V and J ends were trimmed by 0 bases and 6 bases, with 16 bases remaining between them. The germline V gene has CDR1 SGHRS and CDR2 YFSETQ. The length of the CDR3 is 16 residues. This CDR3 reads CASSLGGSSGVNEQFF. As DNA, the CDR3 is TGCGCCAGCAGCTTGGGTGGTAGCTCGGGGGTCAATGAGCAGTTCTTC.